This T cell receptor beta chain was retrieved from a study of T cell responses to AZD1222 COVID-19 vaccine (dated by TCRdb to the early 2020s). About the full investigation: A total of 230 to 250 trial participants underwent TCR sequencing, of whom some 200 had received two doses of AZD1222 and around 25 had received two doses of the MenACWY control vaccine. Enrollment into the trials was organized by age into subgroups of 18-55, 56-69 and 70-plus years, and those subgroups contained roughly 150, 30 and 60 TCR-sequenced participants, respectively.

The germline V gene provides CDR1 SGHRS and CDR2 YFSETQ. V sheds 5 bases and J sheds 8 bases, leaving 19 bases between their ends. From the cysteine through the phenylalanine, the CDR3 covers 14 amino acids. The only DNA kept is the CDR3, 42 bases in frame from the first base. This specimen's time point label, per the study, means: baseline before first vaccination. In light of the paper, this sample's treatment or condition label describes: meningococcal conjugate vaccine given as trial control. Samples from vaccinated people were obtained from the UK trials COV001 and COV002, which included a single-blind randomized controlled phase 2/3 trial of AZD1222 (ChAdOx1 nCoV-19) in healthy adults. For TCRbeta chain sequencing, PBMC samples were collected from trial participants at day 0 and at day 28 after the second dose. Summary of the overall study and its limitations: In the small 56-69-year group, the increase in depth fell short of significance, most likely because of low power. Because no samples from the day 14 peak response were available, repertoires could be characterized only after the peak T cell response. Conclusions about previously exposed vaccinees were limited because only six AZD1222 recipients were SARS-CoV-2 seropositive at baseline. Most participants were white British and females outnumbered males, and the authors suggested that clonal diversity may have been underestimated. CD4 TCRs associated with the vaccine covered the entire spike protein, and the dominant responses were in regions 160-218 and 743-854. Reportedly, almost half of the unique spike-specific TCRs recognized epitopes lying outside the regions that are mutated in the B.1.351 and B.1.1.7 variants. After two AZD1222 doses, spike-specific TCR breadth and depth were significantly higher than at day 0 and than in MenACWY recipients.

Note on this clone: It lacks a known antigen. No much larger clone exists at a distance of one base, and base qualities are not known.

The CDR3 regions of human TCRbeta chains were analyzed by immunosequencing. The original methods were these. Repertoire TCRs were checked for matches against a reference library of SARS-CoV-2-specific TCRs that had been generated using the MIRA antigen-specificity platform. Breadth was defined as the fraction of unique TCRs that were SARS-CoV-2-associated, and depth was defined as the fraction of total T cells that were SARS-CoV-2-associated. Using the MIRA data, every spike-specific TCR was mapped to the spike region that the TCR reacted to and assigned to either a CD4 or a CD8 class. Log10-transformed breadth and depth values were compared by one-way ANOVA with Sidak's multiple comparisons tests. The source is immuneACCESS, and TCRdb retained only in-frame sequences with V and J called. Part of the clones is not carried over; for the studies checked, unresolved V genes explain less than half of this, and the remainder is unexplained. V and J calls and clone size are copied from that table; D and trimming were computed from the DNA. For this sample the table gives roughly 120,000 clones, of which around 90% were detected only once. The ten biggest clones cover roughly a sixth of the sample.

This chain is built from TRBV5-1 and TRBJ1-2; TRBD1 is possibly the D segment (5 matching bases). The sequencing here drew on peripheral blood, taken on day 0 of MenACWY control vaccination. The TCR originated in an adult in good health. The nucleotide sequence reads TGCGCCAGCAGTACGGACTCGGGACTCGGGGGCTACACCTTC. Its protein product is CASSTDSGLGGYTF. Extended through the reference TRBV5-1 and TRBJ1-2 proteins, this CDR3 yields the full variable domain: KAGVTQTPRYLIKTRGQQVTLSCSPISGHRSVSWYQQTPGQGLQFLFEYFSETQRNKGNFPGRFSGRQFSNSRSEMNVSTLELGDSALYLCASSTDSGLGGYTFGSGTRLTVV.